This TCR beta chain emerged from a study of cytomegalovirus exposure and HLA in healthy donors. The study, taken as a whole, reports: There were some public TCRs occurring in many donors, but most TCR sequences were rare.

The PCR had 60 Vbeta and 13 Jbeta primers. Sequencing used immunoSEQ multiplex PCR; TCRdb keeps in-frame clones, though not all of them. Of 150,000 to 200,000 clones listed, approximately 81% are singletons. The CDR3 loop spans 15 amino acids. The V gene lost 11 bases and the J gene lost 1 base, with 18 bases spanning the gap. Germline V gene data show CDR1 as SEHNR and CDR2 as FQNEAQ (reference sequence). This clone was detected only once. Antigen specificity is unknown. This TCR derives from a woman between 18 and 30 years old in good health and CMV-seropositive. Input material: PBMCs. This chain connects TRBV7-9 to TRBJ1-5, with D possibly being TRBD1 (6 bases). CDR3 amino acids: CAPRMGAGSNQPQHF. The CDR3, as DNA: TGTGCCCCAAGAATGGGGGCAGGGAGCAATCAGCCCCAGCATTTT. Full variable domain (missing parts from reference TRBV7-9 and TRBJ1-5): DTGVSQNPRHKITKRGQNVTFRCDPISEHNRLYWYRQTLGQGPEFLTYFQNEAQLEKSRLLSDRFSAERPKGSFSTLEIQRTEQGDSAMYLCAPRMGAGSNQPQHFGDGTRLSIL.